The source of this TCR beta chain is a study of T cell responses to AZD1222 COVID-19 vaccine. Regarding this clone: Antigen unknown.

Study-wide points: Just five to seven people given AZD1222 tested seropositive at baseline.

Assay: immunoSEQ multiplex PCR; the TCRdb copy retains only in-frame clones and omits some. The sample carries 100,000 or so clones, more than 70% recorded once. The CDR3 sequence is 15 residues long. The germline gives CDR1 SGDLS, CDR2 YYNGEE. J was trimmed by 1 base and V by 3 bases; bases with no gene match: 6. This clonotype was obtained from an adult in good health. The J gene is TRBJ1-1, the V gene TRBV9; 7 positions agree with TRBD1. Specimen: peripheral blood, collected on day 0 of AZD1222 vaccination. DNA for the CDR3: TGTGCCAGCAGCGGAGGGGGCGCCCCGAACACTGAAGCTTTCTTT. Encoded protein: CASSGGGAPNTEAFF. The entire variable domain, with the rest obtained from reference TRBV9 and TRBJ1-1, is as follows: DSGVTQTPKHLITATGQRVTLRCSPRSGDLSVYWYQQSLDQGLQFLIQYYNGEERAKGNILERFSAQQFPDLHSELNLSSLELGDSALYFCASSGGGAPNTEAFFGQGTRLTVV.